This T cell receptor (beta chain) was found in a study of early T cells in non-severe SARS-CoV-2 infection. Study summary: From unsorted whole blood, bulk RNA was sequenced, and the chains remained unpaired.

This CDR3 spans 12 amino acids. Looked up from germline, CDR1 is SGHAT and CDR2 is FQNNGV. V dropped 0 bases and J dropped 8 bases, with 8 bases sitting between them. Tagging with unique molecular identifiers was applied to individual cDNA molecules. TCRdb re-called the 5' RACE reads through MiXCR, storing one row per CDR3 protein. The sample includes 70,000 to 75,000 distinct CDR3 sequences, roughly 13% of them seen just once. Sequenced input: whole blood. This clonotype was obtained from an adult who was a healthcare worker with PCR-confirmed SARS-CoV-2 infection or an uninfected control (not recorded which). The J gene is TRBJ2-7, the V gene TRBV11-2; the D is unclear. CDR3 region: CASSLETRKQYF. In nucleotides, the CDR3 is TGTGCCAGCAGCTTAGAGACGCGAAAGCAGTACTTC.